The present entry profiles one TCR beta chain with its context. The PCR had 60 Vbeta and 13 Jbeta primers. TCRdb's copy holds only in-frame clones and misses some; the assay was immunoSEQ multiplex PCR. The data contain around 150,000 clones, roughly 82% of them seen just once; the ten biggest clones take up 5.5% to 6%. The sample is drawn from a study of cytomegalovirus exposure and HLA in healthy donors. The V and J ends lost 5 bases and 8 bases, in that order; junction bases with no gene match: 6. Per germline, CDR1 MNHEY and CDR2 SVGAGI. This CDR3 has 14 amino acids. Material for sequencing was PBMCs. The J gene is TRBJ2-2, the V gene TRBV6-5; 9 bases agree with TRBD1. The source is a man under 40 in good health and CMV-seropositive. The CDR3 loop reads CASSLGQGLGELFF. The CDR3 DNA follows: TGTGCCAGCAGTCTAGGACAGGGGTTGGGGGAGCTGTTTTTT.